The 11 T cell receptor beta chains below come from one sample, sequenced in a study of CD8+ T cells in alopecia areata. Sequencing templates came from extracted RNA that was reverse transcribed into cDNA. Sequenced by immunoSEQ multiplex PCR; TCRdb stores in-frame clones only, minus some. There are more than 200,000 clones in the sample; 67% occur only once, and roughly 1.2% lies in the top ten. Source: CD4+ T cells sorted from blood, taken at week 0. These receptors all come from a human donor with alopecia areata.

The gene calls are TRBV4-3 and TRBJ2-5; 7 bases line up with TRBD1. This CDR3 region has 15 residues. V was pared by 1 base and J by 4 bases, with 6 bases of the junction left unmatched. The germline V gene has CDR1 LGHNA and CDR2 YSLEER. The CDR3 sequence: CASSQGDRVAETQYF. In DNA form, the CDR3 reads TGCGCCAGCAGCCAAGGAGACAGGGTCGCAGAGACCCAGTACTTC.

The chain combines TRBV18 with TRBJ2-7; 9 positions agree with TRBD1. The ends lost 0 bases at V and 3 bases at J; junction bases unmatched: 3. The germline gives CDR1 KGHSH, CDR2 LQKENI. The CDR3 extends over 15 amino acids. The CDR3 region has the DNA TGTGCCAGCTCACCACCGAGACAGGGGGTCTACGAGCAGTACTTC. It yields the protein CASSPPRQGVYEQYF.

This clone was seen a few times. J is TRBJ2-7 and V is TRBV7-9, with D perhaps matching TRBD1 (6 bases). This CDR3 region has 15 residues. V was clipped by 7 bases and J by 3 bases, with 19 bases between them. CDR1 and CDR2 from the germline V gene are SEHNR and FQNEAQ (reference sequence). CDR3 nucleotides: TGTGCCAGCACCCCAACAGGGACCGGACGCTACGAGCAGTACTTC. It yields the protein CASTPTGTGRYEQYF.

Here the CDR3 DNA reads TGTGCCAGCAGCTTGGACCAGGGGGGGCCTGGGGAGACCCAGTACTTC. This gives the protein CASSLDQGGPGETQYF. This chain connects TRBV5-4 to TRBJ2-5; D tentatively fits TRBD1 or TRBD2 (7 bases each). Looked up from germline, CDR1 is SGHNT and CDR2 is YYREEE (reference sequence). The CDR3 sequence is 16 residues long. V lost 0 bases, J lost 5 bases, and 17 bases lay in between. Full variable domain (rest looked up from reference TRBV5-4 and TRBJ2-5): ETGVTQSPTHLIKTRGQQVTLRCSSQSGHNTVSWYQQALGQGPQFIFQYYREEENGRGNFPPRFSGLQFPNYSSELNVNALELDDSALYLCASSLDQGGPGETQYFGPGTRLLVL.

The chain couples TRBV5-6 to TRBJ1-1, with a weak D call TRBD1 (5 bases). V lost 0 bases and J 5 bases, leaving 14 bases between the germline ends. This CDR3 region has 15 residues. CDR1 and CDR2 (germline): SGHDT, YYEEEE. CDR3 nucleotide sequence: TGTGCCAGCAGCTTGGGGTGGGTCGGGGCAACTGAAGCTTTCTTT. This codes for CASSLGWVGATEAFF.

The gene calls are TRBV4-1 and TRBJ2-3; TRBD2 aligns across 9 bases. J lost 2 bases, V lost 4 bases, and 7 bases had no gene match. Germline CDR1 is MGHRA and CDR2 is YSYEKL. The CDR3 is 16 amino acids. The CDR3 is CASSPLAGPNTDTQYF. CDR3 bases: TGCGCCAGCAGCCCTCTAGCGGGGCCCAACACAGATACGCAGTATTTT.

J is TRBJ1-5 and V is TRBV19; no reliable D call. Trimming stripped 4 bases from V and 2 bases from J, with 18 bases between. Germline-derived CDR1 and CDR2 are LNHDA and SQIVND (reference sequence). CDR3 size: 17 residues. The CDR3 DNA is TGTGCCAGTAGTAACCTTCAAGGCGCGGCGGGCAATCAGCCCCAGCATTTT. Its protein product is CASSNLQGAAGNQPQHF.

The chain joins TRBV5-1 to TRBJ2-2, with TRBD2 matching over 15 bases. Per germline, CDR1 SGHRS and CDR2 YFSETQ. The ends lost 4 bases at V and 4 bases at J; junction bases unmatched: 11. The length of the CDR3 is 19 residues. DNA for the CDR3: TGCGCCAGCAGCCCACAACCGGGACTAGCGGGGGGAATCACCGGGGAGCTGTTTTTT. Translated, it gives CASSPQPGLAGGITGELFF.

The genes are TRBV9 and TRBJ2-1, with 7 bases aligning to TRBD1. The CDR3 is 16 amino acids. CDR1 is SGDLS and CDR2 is YYNGEE in the germline V gene. With V trimmed by 0 bases and J by 5 bases, 8 bases remained unmatched. CDR3: CASSVEGAAFDNEQFF. The CDR3 DNA sequence: TGTGCCAGCAGCGTAGAGGGGGCGGCCTTCGACAATGAGCAGTTCTTC.

The chain uses TRBV13 and TRBJ2-7, with D possibly TRBD1 on 6 matching bases. Germline V CDR1 and CDR2: PRHDT, FYEKMQ (reference sequence). The CDR3 consists of 13 residues. V lost 7 bases and J 0 bases, leaving 10 bases between the germline ends. CDR3 protein: CASTQQGSYEQYF. CDR3 bases: TGTGCCAGCACCCAACAGGGCTCCTACGAGCAGTACTTC. The variable domain in full, completed from reference TRBV13 and TRBJ2-7, reads AAGVIQSPRHLIKEKRETATLKCYPIPRHDTVYWYQQGPGQDPQFLISFYEKMQSDKGSIPDRFSAQQFSDYHSELNMSSLELGDSALYFCASTQQGSYEQYFGPGTRLTVT.

The chain recombines TRBV30 with TRBJ2-5, with a possible D match to TRBD1 (5 bases). Trimming removed 1 base from V and 5 bases from J, with 11 bases in between. The CDR3 is 13 amino acids. CDR1 is GTSNPN and CDR2 is SVGIG in the germline V gene (reference sequence). CDR3 in amino acids: CAWSGARQETQYF. The CDR3 DNA reads TGTGCCTGGAGTGGGGCAAGACAGGAGACCCAGTACTTC.